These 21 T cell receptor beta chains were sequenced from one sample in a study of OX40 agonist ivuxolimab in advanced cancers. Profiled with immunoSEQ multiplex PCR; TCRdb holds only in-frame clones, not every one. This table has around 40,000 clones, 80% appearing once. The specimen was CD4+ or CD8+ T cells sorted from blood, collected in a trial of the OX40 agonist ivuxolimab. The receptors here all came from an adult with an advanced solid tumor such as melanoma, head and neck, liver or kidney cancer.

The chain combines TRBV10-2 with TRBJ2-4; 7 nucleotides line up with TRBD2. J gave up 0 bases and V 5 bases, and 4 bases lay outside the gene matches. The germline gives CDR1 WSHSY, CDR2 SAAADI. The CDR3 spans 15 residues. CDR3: CASSRAGLAKNIQYF. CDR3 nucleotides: TGCGCCAGCAGTAGAGCGGGACTAGCCAAAAACATTCAGTACTTC.

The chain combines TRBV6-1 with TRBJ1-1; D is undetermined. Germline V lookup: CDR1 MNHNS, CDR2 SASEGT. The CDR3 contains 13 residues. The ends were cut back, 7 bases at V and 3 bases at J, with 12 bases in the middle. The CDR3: CASILPVDTEAFF. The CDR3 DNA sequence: TGTGCCAGCATCCTTCCGGTAGACACTGAAGCTTTCTTT.

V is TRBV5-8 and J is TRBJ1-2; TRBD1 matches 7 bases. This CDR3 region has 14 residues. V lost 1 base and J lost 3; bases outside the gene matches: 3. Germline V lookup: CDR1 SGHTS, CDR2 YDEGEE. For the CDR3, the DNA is TGTGCCAGCAGCTTGACCGGGACAGACTATGGCTACACCTTC. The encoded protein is CASSLTGTDYGYTF.

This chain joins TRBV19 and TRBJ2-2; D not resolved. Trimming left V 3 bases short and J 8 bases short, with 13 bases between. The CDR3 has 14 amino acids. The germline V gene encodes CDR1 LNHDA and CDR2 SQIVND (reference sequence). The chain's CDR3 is CASSIERYQGELFF. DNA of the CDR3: TGTGCCAGTAGTATTGAACGATACCAGGGGGAGCTGTTTTTT.

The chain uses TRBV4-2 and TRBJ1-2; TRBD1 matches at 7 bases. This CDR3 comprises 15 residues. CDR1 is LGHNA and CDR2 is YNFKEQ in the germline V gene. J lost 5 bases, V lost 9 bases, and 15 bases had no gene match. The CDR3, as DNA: TGTGCCAGACCGATGAGGGGGCCCCTACGATATGGCTACACCTTC. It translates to CARPMRGPLRYGYTF.

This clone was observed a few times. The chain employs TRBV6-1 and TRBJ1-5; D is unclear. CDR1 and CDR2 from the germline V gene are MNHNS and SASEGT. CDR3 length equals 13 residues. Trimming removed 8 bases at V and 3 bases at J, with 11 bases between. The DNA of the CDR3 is TGTGCCAGCGCGGCTAGCTACAATCAGCCCCAGCATTTT. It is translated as CASAASYNQPQHF.

The CDR3 sequence is CASSQGLAGETQYF. CDR3 coding DNA: TGTGCCAGCAGCCAGGGACTAGCGGGAGAGACCCAGTACTTC. The chain links TRBV5-4 to TRBJ2-5; 12 positions match TRBD2. This CDR3 has 14 residues. Trimming at V came to 4 bases and at J to 4 bases, leaving 2 bases not matched to a gene. Germline V CDR1 and CDR2: SGHNT, YYREEE (reference sequence).

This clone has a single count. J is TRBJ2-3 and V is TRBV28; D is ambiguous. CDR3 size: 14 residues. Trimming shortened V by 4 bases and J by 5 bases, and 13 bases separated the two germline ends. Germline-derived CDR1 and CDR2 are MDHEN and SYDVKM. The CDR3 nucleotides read TGTGCCAGCAGTTCCAGGACGTCGGGAGATACGCAGTATTTT. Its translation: CASSSRTSGDTQYF.

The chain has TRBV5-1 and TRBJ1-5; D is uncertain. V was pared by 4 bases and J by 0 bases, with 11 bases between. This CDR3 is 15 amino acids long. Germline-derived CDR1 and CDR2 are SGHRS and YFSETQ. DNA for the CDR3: TGCGCCAGCAGCCCGGACGGCTATAGCAATCAGCCCCAGCATTTT. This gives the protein CASSPDGYSNQPQHF.

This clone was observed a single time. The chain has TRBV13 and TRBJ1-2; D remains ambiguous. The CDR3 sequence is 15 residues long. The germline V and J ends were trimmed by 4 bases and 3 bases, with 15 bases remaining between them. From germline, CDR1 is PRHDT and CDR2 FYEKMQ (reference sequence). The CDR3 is CASSSRWVGDYGYTF. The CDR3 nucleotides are TGTGCCAGCAGCTCACGGTGGGTGGGAGACTATGGCTACACCTTC.

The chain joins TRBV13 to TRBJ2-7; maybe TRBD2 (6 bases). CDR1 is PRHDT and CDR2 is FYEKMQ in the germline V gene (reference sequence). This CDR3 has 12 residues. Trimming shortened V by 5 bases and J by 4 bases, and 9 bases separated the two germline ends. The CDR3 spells CASSHGGYEQYF. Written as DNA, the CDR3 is TGTGCCAGCAGCCACGGGGGATACGAGCAGTACTTC.

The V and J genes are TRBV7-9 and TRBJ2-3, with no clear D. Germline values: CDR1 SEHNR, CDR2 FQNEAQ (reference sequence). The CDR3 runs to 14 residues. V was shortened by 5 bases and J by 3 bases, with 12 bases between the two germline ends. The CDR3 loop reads CASSPRVGTDTQYF. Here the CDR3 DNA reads TGTGCCAGCAGCCCCAGAGTGGGGACAGATACGCAGTATTTT.

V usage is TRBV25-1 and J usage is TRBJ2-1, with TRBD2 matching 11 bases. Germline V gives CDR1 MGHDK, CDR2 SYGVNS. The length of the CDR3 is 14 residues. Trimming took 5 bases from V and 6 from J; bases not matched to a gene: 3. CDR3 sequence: CASSTTSGINEQFF. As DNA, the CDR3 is TGTGCCAGCAGTACGACTAGCGGGATCAATGAGCAGTTCTTC. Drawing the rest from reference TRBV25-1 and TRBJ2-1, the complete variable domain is EADIYQTPRYLVIGTGKKITLECSQTMGHDKMYWYQQDPGMELHLIHYSYGVNSTEKGDLSSESTVSRIRTEHFPLTLESARPSHTSQYLCASSTTSGINEQFFGPGTRLTVL.

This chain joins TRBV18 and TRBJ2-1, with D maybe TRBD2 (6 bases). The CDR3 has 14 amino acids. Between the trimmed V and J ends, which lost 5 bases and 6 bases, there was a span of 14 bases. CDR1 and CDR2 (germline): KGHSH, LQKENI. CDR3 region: CASSERRDGNEQFF. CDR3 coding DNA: TGTGCCAGCTCAGAGAGGCGGGACGGCAATGAGCAGTTCTTC.

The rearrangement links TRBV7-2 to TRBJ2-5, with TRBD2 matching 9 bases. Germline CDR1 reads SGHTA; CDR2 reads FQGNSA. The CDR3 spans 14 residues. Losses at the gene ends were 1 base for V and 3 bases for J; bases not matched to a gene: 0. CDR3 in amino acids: CASSLVAGEETQYF. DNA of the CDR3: TGTGCCAGCAGCTTAGTAGCGGGAGAAGAGACCCAGTACTTC.

In DNA, the CDR3 is TGTGCCAGAAGCTTGATTTCAGGGGGCTCGTTTAGTGAGCAGTTCTTC. This translates into CARSLISGGSFSEQFF. This chain connects TRBV5-3 to TRBJ2-1; 8 bases are a match to TRBD1. TRBV5-3 is placed among ORFs of uncertain function. With V trimmed by 1 base and J by 9 bases, 12 bases remained unmatched. The CDR3 is 16 residues long.

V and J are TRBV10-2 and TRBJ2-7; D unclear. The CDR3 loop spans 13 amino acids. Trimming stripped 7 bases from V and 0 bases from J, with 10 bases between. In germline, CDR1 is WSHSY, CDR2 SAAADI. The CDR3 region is CASMTSVSYEQYF. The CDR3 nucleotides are TGCGCCAGCATGACCTCAGTCTCCTACGAGCAGTACTTC.

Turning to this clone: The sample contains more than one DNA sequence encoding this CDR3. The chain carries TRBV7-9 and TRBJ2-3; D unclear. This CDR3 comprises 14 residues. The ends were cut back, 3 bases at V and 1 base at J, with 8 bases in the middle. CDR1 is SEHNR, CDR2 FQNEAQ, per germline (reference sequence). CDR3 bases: TGTGCCAGCAGCTTGGGAACGGGCACAGATACGCAGTATTTT. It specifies CASSLGTGTDTQYF.

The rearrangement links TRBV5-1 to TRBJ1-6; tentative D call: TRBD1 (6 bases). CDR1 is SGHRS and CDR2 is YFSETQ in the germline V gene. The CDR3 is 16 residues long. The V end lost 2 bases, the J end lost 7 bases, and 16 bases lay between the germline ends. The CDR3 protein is CASSLGQPFGNSPLHF. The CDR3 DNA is TGCGCCAGCAGCTTAGGACAGCCTTTTGGGAATTCACCCCTCCACTTT.

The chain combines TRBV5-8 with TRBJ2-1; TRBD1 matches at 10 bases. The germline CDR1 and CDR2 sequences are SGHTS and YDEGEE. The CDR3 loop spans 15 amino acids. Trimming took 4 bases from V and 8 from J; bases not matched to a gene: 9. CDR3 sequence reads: CASSRGQGVEDEQFF. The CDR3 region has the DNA TGTGCCAGCAGCCGCGGACAGGGGGTTGAAGATGAGCAGTTCTTC.

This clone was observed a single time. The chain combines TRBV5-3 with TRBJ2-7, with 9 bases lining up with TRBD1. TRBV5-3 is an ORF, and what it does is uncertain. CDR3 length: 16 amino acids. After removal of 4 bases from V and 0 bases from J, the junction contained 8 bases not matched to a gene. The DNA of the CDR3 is TGTGCCAGAAGCGATTCTTGGACAGGGGTCTCCTACGAGCAGTACTTC. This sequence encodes CARSDSWTGVSYEQYF.